These 9 T cell receptor beta chains were sequenced from one sample in a study of identical twins' blood T cells. TCRdb re-called the 5' RACE reads with MiXCR, one entry per CDR3 protein. Of a few hundred thousand distinct CDR3 sequences in the sample, about 28% were seen once. The sequenced material came from PBMCs. The receptors were sampled from a woman between 18 and 49 years old in good health.

This clonotype was detected many times. This chain joins TRBV20-1 and TRBJ1-1; no definite D call. There are 12 residues in the CDR3. Looked up from germline, CDR1 is DFQATT and CDR2 is SNEGSKA (reference sequence). Trimming took 5 bases from V and 7 from J, leaving 14 bases between them. The CDR3 spells CSAFQQKGEAFF. The CDR3, as DNA: TGCAGTGCTTTTCAGCAGAAGGGTGAAGCTTTCTTT.

This clonotype appeared a few times. The chain's CDR3 is CSVESSVHEQYF. In DNA, the CDR3 is TGCAGCGTTGAATCGTCAGTCCACGAGCAGTACTTC. The V gene is TRBV29-1, the J gene TRBJ2-7; D uncertain. The V gene's germline CDR1 is SQVTM and CDR2 ANQGSEA. CDR3 size: 12 residues. V dropped 2 bases and J dropped 5 bases, with 10 bases sitting between them.

The chain is built from TRBV5-1 and TRBJ1-4; D call uncertain. V gave up 4 bases and J gave up 7 bases, with 11 bases separating them. In germline, CDR1 is SGHRS, CDR2 YFSETQ. The CDR3 runs 13 residues. DNA of the CDR3: TGCGCCAGCAGCAGGGCAGACGGTGAAAAACTGTTTTTT. Translating it yields CASSRADGEKLFF.

The V call is TRBV9, the J call TRBJ2-1, with 11 bases identical to TRBD1. CDR3 size: 15 residues. Germline trimming cut 4 bases from V and 8 bases from J; bases unmatched to any gene: 8. Germline CDR1 reads SGDLS; CDR2 reads YYNGEE. CDR3 sequence (DNA): TGTGCCAGCAGCCTTGGACAGGGGGCATACGATGAGCAGTTCTTC. Translating gives CASSLGQGAYDEQFF.

This clonotype was observed a handful of times. V usage is TRBV5-1 and J usage is TRBJ2-1; TRBD1 or TRBD2 may be the D gene (5 bases each). Deletions cut 2 bases from V and 2 bases from J, with 11 bases between. CDR1 is SGHRS, CDR2 YFSETQ, per germline. The CDR3 covers 15 residues. The CDR3 DNA is TGCGCCAGCAGCTTTGGGACGGGTGCCTACAATGAGCAGTTCTTC. This codes for CASSFGTGAYNEQFF.

Regarding this clonotype: Germline is not matched at one junction end, which may reflect a read error. The chain uses TRBV20-1 and TRBJ1-5; weak D call: TRBD1 (5 bases). In germline, CDR1 is DFQATT, CDR2 SNEGSKA (reference sequence). This CDR3 contains 13 residues. Written as DNA, the CDR3 is TGCAGTGCTAGAGGGGGCGGCGATCAGCCCCGGCATTTT. The encoded protein is CSARGGGDQPRHF.

This clonotype was found a few times. This chain connects TRBV7-2 to TRBJ2-5; D is ambiguous. CDR3 length: 13 amino acids. CDR1 is SGHTA and CDR2 is FQGNSA in the germline V gene. Deletions cut 5 bases from V and 3 bases from J, with 10 bases between. The CDR3 DNA sequence: TGTGCCAGCAGCCCTACACGGAAAGAGACCCAGTACTTC. Translating gives CASSPTRKETQYF.

The chain employs TRBV20-1 and TRBJ2-1; TRBD2 matches 8 bases. Looked up from germline, CDR1 is DFQATT and CDR2 is SNEGSKA (reference sequence). This CDR3 spans 14 amino acids. The V segment lost 3 bases and the J segment 3 bases; nucleotides outside the gene matches: 4. CDR3: CSARWRGVYNEQFF. The CDR3 DNA is TGCAGTGCTAGGTGGCGGGGGGTCTACAATGAGCAGTTCTTC.

There are a few counts of this clonotype. This chain joins TRBV5-1 and TRBJ2-7; D is unresolved. The V end was cut by 1 base, the J end by 2 bases, with 10 bases between. This CDR3 contains 14 residues. Per germline, CDR1 SGHRS and CDR2 YFSETQ. CDR3 DNA sequence: TGCGCCAGCAGCTTGAAAAACGGAGCCTACGAGCAGTACTTC. Translating gives CASSLKNGAYEQYF.